This paragraph reports one T cell receptor (beta chain). Its antigen is currently unknown. There were at least 6 micrograms of total RNA extracted from every sample. This record comes from a study of blood T cells in healthy people across ages. A second PCR of roughly 7 to 11 cycles used a sample-barcoded 5' primer and a J-beta primer mix. No fewer than 3 million CDR3-containing paired-end reads came from each sample. TCRdb processed the 5' RACE reads anew with MiXCR; each CDR3 protein has one entry. The sample consists of about 970,000 distinct CDR3 sequences, 51% of them appearing once. Germline CDR1 reads MNHEY; CDR2 reads SVGEGT. The CDR3 is 14 residues long. Trimming stripped 2 bases from V and 5 bases from J, with 12 bases between. Study-wide findings and caveats: Whereas aged donors had fewer naive CD4+ cells, long-lived donors had more of them and higher diversity.

The sample comprised blood. This TCR was sampled from a woman aged 60-75 years in good health. The chain links TRBV6-2 or TRBV6-3 to TRBJ1-1; the D is unclear. This CDR3 reads CASSYRVWRTEAFF. The CDR3 DNA sequence: TGTGCCAGCAGTTACAGGGTGTGGAGGACTGAAGCTTTCTTT.